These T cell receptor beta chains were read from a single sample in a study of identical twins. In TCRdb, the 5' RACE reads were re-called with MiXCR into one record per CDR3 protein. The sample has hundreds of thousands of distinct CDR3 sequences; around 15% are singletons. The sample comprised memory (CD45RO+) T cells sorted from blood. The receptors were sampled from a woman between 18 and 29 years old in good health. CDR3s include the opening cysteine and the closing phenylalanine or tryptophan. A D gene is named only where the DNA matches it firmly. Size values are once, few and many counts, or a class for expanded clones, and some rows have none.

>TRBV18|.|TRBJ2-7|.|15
TGTGCCAGCTCACCTTCCATCGGGGAAACCAGCGAGCAGTACTTC
CASSPSIGETSEQYF
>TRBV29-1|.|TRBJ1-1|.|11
TGCAGCGTTGATAGAGAATCTGAAGCTTTCTTT
CSVDRESEAFF
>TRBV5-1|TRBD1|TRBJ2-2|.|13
TGCGCCAGCAGTCCTGACAGGGCCGGGGAGCTGTTTTTT
CASSPDRAGELFF
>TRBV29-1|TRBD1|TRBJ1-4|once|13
TGCAGCGTTGGACAGGGAGTTAATGAAAAACTGTTTTTT
CSVGQGVNEKLFF
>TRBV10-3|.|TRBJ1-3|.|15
TGTGCCATGCGAGGGACTTCAGCCTCTGGAAACACCATATATTTT
CAMRGTSASGNTIYF
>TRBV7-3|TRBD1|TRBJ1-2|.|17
TGTGCCAGCAGCTCCTACGGCCCGGGACAGGGGACCTATGGCTACACCTTC
CASSSYGPGQGTYGYTF
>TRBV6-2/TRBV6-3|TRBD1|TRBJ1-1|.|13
TGTGCCAGCAGTTACCAGGGACAGGGTGAAGCTTTCTTT
CASSYQGQGEAFF
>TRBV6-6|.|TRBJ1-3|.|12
TGTGCCAGCAGTTCGGAGGTGGACACCATATATTTT
CASSSEVDTIYF
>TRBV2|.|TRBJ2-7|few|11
TGTGCCAGCTGTGAAACCTACGAGCAGTACTTC
CASCETYEQYF
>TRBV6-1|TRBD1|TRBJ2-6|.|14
TGTGCCAGCGGAACAGGGGACGGGGCCAACGTCCTGACTTTC
CASGTGDGANVLTF
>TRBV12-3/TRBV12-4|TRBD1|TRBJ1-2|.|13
TGTGCCAGCAGGCGGGACAGGAACTATGGCTACACCTTC
CASRRDRNYGYTF
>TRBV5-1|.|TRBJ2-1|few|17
TGCGCCAGCAGCCCGGAGGGGAGGAGGGGGCAATACAATGAGCAGTTCTTC
CASSPEGRRGQYNEQFF
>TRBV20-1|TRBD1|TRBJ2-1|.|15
TGCAGTGCCCCCAAAGGGGGCGACTTCTACAATGAGCAGTTCTTC
CSAPKGGDFYNEQFF
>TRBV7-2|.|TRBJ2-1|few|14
TGTGCCAGCAGTCGGGACGGTAGCTACAATGAGCAGTTCTTC
CASSRDGSYNEQFF
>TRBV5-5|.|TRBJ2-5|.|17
TGTGCCAGCAGCTTCGAAGCAGGGGGGTTTAATTTAGAGACCCAGTACTTC
CASSFEAGGFNLETQYF
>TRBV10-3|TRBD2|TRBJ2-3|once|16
TGTGCCATCAGTGAGTCTGGAGGCGGGAGGACAGATACGCAGTATTTT
CAISESGGGRTDTQYF
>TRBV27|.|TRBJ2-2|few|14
TGTGCCAGCAGTTTATTGGGTTCGGCCGGGGAGCTGTTTTTT
CASSLLGSAGELFF
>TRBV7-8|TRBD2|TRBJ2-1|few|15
TGTGCCAGCAGTCTCCGACGGACTAGCTCCAATGAGCAGTTCTTC
CASSLRRTSSNEQFF
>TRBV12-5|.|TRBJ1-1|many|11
TGTGCTAGTGGTTTCTCGACTGAAGCTTTCTTT
CASGFSTEAFF
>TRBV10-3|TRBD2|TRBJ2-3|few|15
TGTGCCATCAGTGAAGGACTAGCCCCCACAGATACGCAGTATTTT
CAISEGLAPTDTQYF
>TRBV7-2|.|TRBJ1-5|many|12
TGTGCCAGCAGCCGCGATAGGGGGCCCCAGCATTTT
CASSRDRGPQHF
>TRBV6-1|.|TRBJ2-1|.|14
TGTGCCAGCAAGCGGGCGCTCCTGGACAATGAGCAGTTCTTC
CASKRALLDNEQFF
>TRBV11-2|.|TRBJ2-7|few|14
TGTGCCAGCAGCTTAGATCTGGGTACCTACGAGCAGTACTTC
CASSLDLGTYEQYF
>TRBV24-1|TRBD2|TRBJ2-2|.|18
TGTGCCACCAGTGATTCCTCGGCTAGCGGGAGGGCCCCCGGGGAGCTGTTTTTT
CATSDSSASGRAPGELFF
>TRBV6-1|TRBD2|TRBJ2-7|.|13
TGTGCCAGCAAGGGTAGCGGGAGATACGAGCAGTACTTC
CASKGSGRYEQYF